This T cell receptor beta chain was sequenced in a study of blood T cell repertoires in COVID-19. About the research overall: Donors in the United States, Italy and Spain gave samples during acute or convalescent COVID-19.

Clones were read by immunoSEQ multiplex PCR, and TCRdb kept only the in-frame ones, dropping some. The top ten clones hold 2% to 2.5% of a sample with approximately 230,000 clones, about 88% of them seen once. The sequence was obtained from a woman in her 40s who had recovered from COVID-19. Sequenced sample: peripheral blood.

The CDR3 protein is CASSKTQISYYEQYF. In DNA form, the CDR3 reads TGTGCCAGCAGCAAAACACAGATTTCCTACTACGAGCAGTACTTC. The chain carries TRBV6-5 and TRBJ2-7; D is undetermined. V lost 6 bases, J lost 3 bases, and 18 bases lay in between. Germline lookup yields CDR1 MNHEY and CDR2 SVGAGI. This CDR3 comprises 15 residues.